This is a list of T cell receptor beta chains from one sample in a study of shared clonotypes between healthy human individuals. TCRdb's copy holds only in-frame clones and misses some; the assay was immunoSEQ multiplex PCR. Of 2 million to 2.5 million clones in the sample, roughly 95% were seen once. The source material was naive CD4+ T cells sorted from blood. The receptors stem from a man younger than 35 in good health. CDR3s include the opening cysteine and the closing phenylalanine or tryptophan. A D gene is named only where the DNA matches it firmly. Clone size is shown for a subset of rows, as once, few, many or a class of expanded clone.

>TRBV9|TRBJ1-2|NA|NA|16
CASSSKDGGPRDGYTF
TGTGCCAGCAGTTCCAAGGACGGGGGGCCAAGAGATGGCTACACCTTC
>TRBV6-5|TRBJ1-3|NA|NA|15
CASSYSDGSGNTIYF
TGTGCCAGCAGTTACTCGGATGGGTCTGGAAACACCATATATTTT
>TRBV7-2|TRBJ2-3|TRBD2|NA|17
CASSLGGRLGSTDTQYF
TGTGCCAGCAGCTTAGGCGGGAGACTTGGGAGCACAGATACGCAGTATTTT
>TRBV6-5|TRBJ1-1|NA|once|13
CASSYQTRREAFF
TGTGCCAGCAGTTACCAGACAAGACGCGAAGCTTTCTTT
>TRBV10-1|TRBJ2-7|NA|NA|13
CASSAGSPVEQYF
TGCGCCAGCAGTGCCGGGAGCCCGGTCGAGCAGTACTTC
>TRBV28|TRBJ1-2|TRBD1|NA|13
CASSEGGNYGYTF
TGTGCCAGCAGTGAAGGGGGCAACTATGGCTACACCTTC
>TRBV7-2|TRBJ2-5|NA|NA|15
CASSFTRGLQETQYF
TGTGCCAGCAGCTTTACACGGGGACTCCAAGAGACCCAGTACTTC
>TRBV29-1|TRBJ2-7|NA|NA|13
CSARGASGYEQYF
TGCAGCGCCCGGGGGGCGTCAGGCTACGAGCAGTACTTC
>TRBV5-6|TRBJ1-3|NA|NA|16
CASSLAAQEPGNTIYF
TGTGCCAGCAGCTTGGCCGCGCAGGAACCCGGAAACACCATATATTTT
>TRBV6-5|TRBJ2-2|NA|NA|15
CASSQSNGGRGELFF
TGTGCCAGCAGTCAATCCAATGGGGGGCGTGGGGAGCTGTTTTTT
>TRBV30|TRBJ1-2|NA|once|11
CAWSRNGGYTF
TGTGCCTGGAGTCGTAACGGTGGCTACACCTTC
>TRBV13|TRBJ2-4|TRBD2|few|15
CASSLGGLAQNIQYF
TGTGCCAGCAGCTTAGGGGGACTAGCGCAAAACATTCAGTACTTC
>TRBV11-2|TRBJ1-1|NA|NA|11
CASSLVAEAFF
TGTGCCAGCAGTTTGGTAGCTGAAGCTTTCTTT
>TRBV27|TRBJ2-1|NA|NA|17
CASSSRLPRTTYNEQFF
TGTGCCAGCAGTTCCAGACTACCACGAACGACCTACAATGAGCAGTTCTTC
>TRBV9|TRBJ2-4|NA|once|14
CASSDEATKNIQYF
TGTGCCAGCAGTGACGAGGCTACCAAAAACATTCAGTACTTC
>TRBV9|TRBJ1-1|NA|NA|15
CASSVGHAKNTEAFF
TGTGCCAGCAGCGTAGGTCACGCGAAGAACACTGAAGCTTTCTTT
>TRBV2|TRBJ1-5|TRBD1|NA|13
CASSGQGNQPQHF
TGTGCCAGCAGCGGACAGGGGAATCAGCCCCAGCATTTT
>TRBV14|TRBJ2-7|TRBD1|NA|14
CASSRDRGFDEQYF
TGTGCCAGCAGCCGGGACAGGGGATTCGACGAGCAGTACTTC
>TRBV19|TRBJ2-5|TRBD2|once|15
CASSTTSGAKETQYF
TGTGCCAGTAGTACGACTAGCGGAGCCAAAGAGACCCAGTACTTC